These 26 T cell receptor beta chains came from one sample sequenced in a study of beta chain features in type 1 diabetes. The antigens these receptors bind are not known. Regarding the study as a whole: Shorter TCRB CDR3s, moderately but significantly so, marked every one of the four CD4+ subsets in Type 1 diabetes patients.

Of the isolated RNA, all was reverse transcribed, and so the sequenced material was expressed TCRB transcripts. The assay was immunoSEQ multiplex PCR, and TCRdb's table has in-frame clones only and misses some. The sample yields 630,000 or so clones, over 12% seen once. Material: naive CD4+ T cells from blood. The source of these receptors is a man in his late teens or twenties with type 1 diabetes.

This clone came up a few times. The chain is built from TRBV30 and TRBJ2-3, with 8 positions matching TRBD1. Per germline, CDR1 GTSNPN and CDR2 SVGIG (reference sequence). V gave up 5 bases and J gave up 5 bases; unmatched junction bases: 6. This CDR3 has 13 residues. CDR3 in DNA: TGTGCCTGGGCGCAGGGGGCGAAAGATACGCAGTATTTT. It encodes CAWAQGAKDTQYF.

This clone was counted only a few times. Other DNA sequences from this sample encode an identical CDR3 as well. The CDR3 region has the DNA TGTGCCAGCAGCTTGGACAGGGGCTCCTACAATGAGCAGTTCTTC. Translating gives CASSLDRGSYNEQFF. This chain uses TRBV7-9 with TRBJ2-1; 9 bases fit TRBD1. With V trimmed by 3 bases and J by 0 bases, 0 bases remained unmatched. The CDR3 sequence is 15 residues long. CDR1 and CDR2 (germline): SEHNR, FQNEAQ (reference sequence).

This clone was observed a handful of times. The chain is built from TRBV10-3 and TRBJ2-5; D gene uncertain. V was trimmed by 6 bases and J by 4 bases, leaving 12 bases between them. Germline V gives CDR1 ENHRY, CDR2 SYGVKD. CDR3 length: 13 amino acids. This CDR3 is CAISASLGETQYF. The CDR3 DNA is TGTGCCATCAGCGCCTCACTGGGAGAGACCCAGTACTTC.

This clone was counted only a few times. The chain joins TRBV7-9 to TRBJ2-3, with TRBD2 identical over 9 bases. The CDR3 is 15 amino acids. Germline lookup yields CDR1 SEHNR and CDR2 FQNEAQ (reference sequence). After removal of 5 bases from V and 7 bases from J, the junction contained 10 bases not matched to a gene. This CDR3 is CASSPPERGVNTQYF. In DNA, the CDR3 is TGTGCCAGCAGCCCGCCGGAGCGGGGGGTTAATACGCAGTATTTT.

This clone occurred a few times. This chain connects TRBV12-5 to TRBJ1-2; 8 bases are shared with TRBD1. This CDR3 has 15 residues. V shed 5 bases and J 2 bases; nucleotides not matched to a gene: 7. The germline CDR1 and CDR2 sequences are LGHNT and FRNRAP. CDR3 DNA: TGTGCTAGTGGTCCCCGGACAGGGAAGAACTATGGCTACACCTTC. The encoded protein is CASGPRTGKNYGYTF.

This clone was picked up a small number of times. V gene TRBV25-1 combines with J gene TRBJ1-1; 8 bases line up with TRBD1. The CDR3 sequence is 13 residues long. V gave up 11 bases and J gave up 5 bases; unmatched junction bases: 10. Germline lookup yields CDR1 MGHDK and CDR2 SYGVNS. CDR3 DNA sequence: TGTGCCTGCCAAGGACAGGGTTGGACTGAAGCTTTCTTT. Amino acid sequence: CACQGQGWTEAFF.

This chain links TRBV30 with TRBJ2-7; the match to TRBD1 covers 10 bases. Germline V gene data show CDR1 as GTSNPN and CDR2 as SVGIG (reference sequence). The CDR3 spans 16 residues. With V trimmed by 3 bases and J by 1 base, 9 bases remained unmatched. Here the CDR3 DNA reads TGTGCCTGGAGGCGGCCCGGGACAGGGGCATCCTACGAGCAGTACTTC. Its translation: CAWRRPGTGASYEQYF.

The CDR3 coding sequence is TGTGCCATCAGACGTAGCGGGAGTGTCACCGGGGAGCTGTTTTTT. This gives the protein CAIRRSGSVTGELFF. This chain links TRBV10-3 with TRBJ2-2; 9 nucleotides agree with TRBD2. The CDR3 is 15 residues long. After removal of 6 bases from V and 4 bases from J, the junction contained 6 bases not matched to a gene. Germline V gene data show CDR1 as ENHRY and CDR2 as SYGVKD.

This clone was counted between two and nine times. V gene TRBV5-1 combines with J gene TRBJ2-1, with no clear D. Germline loops: CDR1 SGHRS, CDR2 YFSETQ. CDR3 length: 11 residues. V shed 1 base and J shed 6 bases, with 2 bases lying between them. The chain's CDR3 is CASSLLNEQFF. CDR3 DNA: TGCGCCAGCAGCTTGCTCAATGAGCAGTTCTTC.

This clone was recorded a few times. In DNA, the CDR3 is TGTGCCAGCAGCGTGAGTAGCGGGGGGCGGCCAGAGACCCAGTACTTC. It yields the protein CASSVSSGGRPETQYF. V usage is TRBV9 and J usage is TRBJ2-5; 10 bases align to TRBD2. The CDR3 extends over 16 amino acids. The J segment lost 4 bases and the V segment lost 2 bases, leaving 8 bases of the junction unmatched. Germline CDR1 reads SGDLS; CDR2 reads YYNGEE.

This chain joins TRBV10-2 and TRBJ1-1; D not resolved. The germline V gene has CDR1 WSHSY and CDR2 SAAADI. The CDR3 runs to 13 residues. V gave up 0 bases and J gave up 3 bases, with 5 bases separating them. The CDR3 bases are TGCGCCAGCAGTGAGTCGCTATACACTGAAGCTTTCTTT. This encodes CASSESLYTEAFF.

This clone appeared a few times. This rearrangement joins TRBV30 to TRBJ1-6; D is undetermined. V shed 4 bases and J shed 7 bases, with 11 bases lying between them. CDR3 length: 13 amino acids. The germline CDR1 and CDR2 sequences are GTSNPN and SVGIG (reference sequence). The CDR3 region is CAWTVGSNSPLHF. The DNA for the CDR3 is TGTGCCTGGACGGTGGGCTCAAATTCACCCCTCCACTTT. Complete variable domain (other parts from reference TRBV30 and TRBJ1-6): SQTIHQWPATLVQPVGSPLSLECTVEGTSNPNLYWYRQAAGRGLQLLFYSVGIGQISSEVPQNLSASRPQDRQFILSSKKLLLSDSGFYLCAWTVGSNSPLHFGNGTRLTVT.

With respect to this clone: Other DNA sequences in this sample translate to the same CDR3. J is TRBJ2-7 and V is TRBV5-1; D ambiguous. The CDR3 consists of 13 residues. Trimming pared 4 bases from V and 0 bases from J, leaving 8 bases between. Germline V gene lookup returns CDR1 SGHRS and CDR2 YFSETQ. CDR3 sequence (DNA): TGCGCCAGCAGCGTGGGCGACTCCTACGAGCAGTACTTC. This gives the protein CASSVGDSYEQYF.

The rearrangement uses TRBV30 and TRBJ1-3, with D maybe TRBD1 (5 bases). V was cut by 4 bases and J by 4 bases, with 11 bases left in between. The CDR3 consists of 13 residues. Germline CDR1 is GTSNPN and CDR2 is SVGIG (reference sequence). The CDR3 DNA is TGTGCCTGGAATCGGGACGGAGGAAACACCATATATTTT. Its protein product is CAWNRDGGNTIYF.

There are a few counts of this clone. The CDR3 region is CASSPASVGETQYF. CDR3 bases: TGTGCCAGCTCACCAGCGTCAGTGGGGGAGACCCAGTACTTC. The chain couples TRBV18 to TRBJ2-5; no clear D. Germline CDR1 reads KGHSH; CDR2 reads LQKENI. V was clipped by 2 bases and J by 5 bases, with 12 bases between them. This CDR3 contains 14 residues.

The V and J genes are TRBV18 and TRBJ1-1; TRBD1 matches 7 bases. Germline V gene sequence: CDR1 KGHSH, CDR2 LQKENI. J was trimmed by 4 bases and V by 6 bases; bases with no gene match: 5. The CDR3 length is 13 residues. The DNA for the CDR3 is TGTGCCAGCTCCCTGGGGACAGTCACTGAAGCTTTCTTT. Translated, it gives CASSLGTVTEAFF.

This chain links TRBV25-1 with TRBJ1-4, with 8 bases fitting TRBD1. The CDR3 runs 16 residues. Germline V gene sequence: CDR1 MGHDK, CDR2 SYGVNS. The V gene end was trimmed by 3 bases and the J gene end by 1 base; junction bases not matched to a gene: 4. The CDR3 region is CASSEGGQGTNEKLFF. CDR3 DNA sequence: TGTGCCAGCAGTGAGGGCGGACAGGGAACTAATGAAAAACTGTTTTTT.

This chain joins TRBV7-3 and TRBJ1-6; D gene unclear. The CDR3 loop spans 15 amino acids. Germline V gene sequence: CDR1 SGHTA, CDR2 FQGTGA. Trimming removed 0 bases at V and 7 bases at J, with 10 bases between. The CDR3 nucleotides read TGTGCCAGCAGCTTAACGTCAACAGACAATTCACCCCTCCACTTT. Amino acids: CASSLTSTDNSPLHF. The full variable domain, in which reference TRBV7-3 and TRBJ1-6 provide the parts outside the CDR3, is GAGVSQTPSNKVTEKGKYVELRCDPISGHTALYWYRQSLGQGPEFLIYFQGTGAADDSGLPNDRFFAVRPEGSVSTLKIQRTERGDSAVYLCASSLTSTDNSPLHFGNGTRLTVT.

The CDR3 sequence: CASSLGEFTDTQYF. CDR3 bases: TGCGCCAGCAGCTTGGGGGAATTCACAGATACGCAGTATTTT. The J gene is TRBJ2-3, the V gene TRBV5-1; D ambiguous. Trimming took 0 bases from V and 2 from J, leaving 7 bases between them. Germline values: CDR1 SGHRS, CDR2 YFSETQ. The CDR3 sequence is 14 residues long.

Concerning this clone: Other DNA variants within this sample encode the same CDR3. The chain has TRBV30 and TRBJ1-5, with TRBD1 matching 7 bases. Germline loops: CDR1 GTSNPN, CDR2 SVGIG (reference sequence). The CDR3 is 14 amino acids. After removal of 2 bases from V and 3 bases from J, the junction contained 4 bases not matched to a gene. The CDR3 DNA is TGTGCCTGGAGTCCGGGACAGATCAATCAGCCCCAGCATTTT. Residues: CAWSPGQINQPQHF.

This rearrangement joins TRBV6-6 to TRBJ1-2; D not certain. V dropped 6 bases and J dropped 8 bases, with 13 bases sitting between them. The CDR3 runs to 12 residues. CDR1 is MNHNY and CDR2 is SVGAGI in the germline V gene (reference sequence). CDR3 amino acids: CASSPFHEGYTF. In DNA form, the CDR3 reads TGTGCCAGCAGCCCCTTCCACGAGGGCTACACCTTC.

This clone was detected a few times. The chain joins TRBV10-3 to TRBJ1-1, with D maybe TRBD1 (6 bases). V was trimmed by 0 bases and J by 0 bases, leaving 8 bases between them. The length of the CDR3 is 15 residues. Germline CDR1 is ENHRY and CDR2 is SYGVKD. In DNA form, the CDR3 reads TGTGCCATCAGTGAGTCGGGACACGTGAACACTGAAGCTTTCTTT. This encodes CAISESGHVNTEAFF.

J is TRBJ2-1 and V is TRBV5-1, with D perhaps TRBD1 (6 bases). With 4 bases removed from V and 7 bases from J, the gap between germline ends came to 15 bases. The CDR3 extends over 14 amino acids. CDR1 and CDR2 (germline): SGHRS, YFSETQ. The CDR3 sequence is CASSPRQVRNEQFF. The CDR3 nucleotides read TGCGCCAGCAGCCCCCGACAGGTGAGGAATGAGCAGTTCTTC.

This clone has just a few counts. The gene calls are TRBV11-3 and TRBJ2-2, with TRBD2 matching 12 bases. With V trimmed by 1 base and J by 4 bases, 4 bases remained unmatched. The CDR3 is made up of 17 amino acids. Germline V gene sequence: CDR1 SGHNT, CDR2 YENEEA. The CDR3 spells CASSLGTSGIPTGELFF. The CDR3 DNA reads as TGTGCCAGCAGCTTAGGGACTAGCGGGATCCCCACCGGGGAGCTGTTTTTT.

Remarks on this clone: The sample holds other DNA sequences that translate to the same CDR3. This chain joins TRBV28 and TRBJ1-5; 9 bases are a match to TRBD1. The V gene end was trimmed by 3 bases and the J gene end by 5 bases; junction bases not matched to a gene: 2. Germline CDR1 reads MDHEN; CDR2 reads SYDVKM. The CDR3 is 14 residues long. CDR3 region: CASSLGTGHQPQHF. The DNA for the CDR3 is TGTGCCAGCAGTTTGGGGACAGGGCATCAGCCCCAGCATTTT.

The sample holds one count of this clone. Other DNA sequences in the sample encode the same CDR3. The J gene is TRBJ2-5, the V gene TRBV7-2; no firm D call. CDR1 and CDR2 (germline): SGHTA, FQGNSA. The CDR3 has 13 residues. The V gene lost 1 base and the J gene lost 1 base, with 4 bases spanning the gap. CDR3 bases: TGTGCCAGCAGCTTAGTGCTCCAAGAGACCCAGTACTTC. This sequence encodes CASSLVLQETQYF.